The 14 T cell receptor beta chains below come from one sample, sequenced in a study of CD8+CD57+ T cells in acquired aplastic anemia. CDR3 and TCR beta VDJ profiling relied on genomic DNA as the template. Each CDR3 protein gets one entry after TCRdb re-called the reads with MiXCR. The data contain some 200,000 distinct CDR3 sequences, approximately 35% of them singletons. The sample comprised sorted CD4+, CD8+, or CD8+CD57+ T cells (not recorded which) from PBMCs. The receptor set was obtained from a human donor in good health, serving as a control.

CDR3 protein: CATSPDRGRRGYTF. Written as DNA, the CDR3 is TGTGCCACCAGCCCTGATCGAGGGCGGCGGGGCTACACCTTC. This sequence joins TRBV15 and TRBJ1-2; D uncertain. V gave up 5 bases and J gave up 8 bases, with 18 bases separating them. There are 14 residues in the CDR3. The germline gives CDR1 LNHNV, CDR2 YYDKDF (reference sequence).

On this clonotype: The CDR3 end shows no conserved phenylalanine or tryptophan, and so a read error is likely. CDR3 DNA sequence: TGTGCCAGCAGCTCTGGATCCTTAGCGGGGATCCAGTACTCC. Residues: CASSSGSLAGIQYS. V gene TRBV11-1 combines with J gene TRBJ2-5; TRBD2 aligns across 8 bases. CDR1 and CDR2 from the germline V gene are SGHAT and FQDESV (reference sequence). V lost 4 bases, J lost 10 bases, and 11 bases stayed unmatched. The CDR3 is 14 residues long.

This chain uses TRBV3-1 with TRBJ2-5; 10 nucleotides align to TRBD2. Germline values: CDR1 LGHDT, CDR2 YNNKEL (reference sequence). The CDR3 runs 16 residues. Losses at the gene ends were 3 bases for V and 2 bases for J; bases not matched to a gene: 6. Here the CDR3 reads CASSQLAGDQQETQYF. The DNA of the CDR3 is TGTGCCAGCAGCCAGCTAGCGGGGGACCAACAAGAGACCCAGTACTTC.

J is TRBJ1-2 and V is TRBV20-1; 8 bases align to TRBD1. The CDR3 totals 14 residues. Per germline, CDR1 DFQATT and CDR2 SNEGSKA (reference sequence). V gave up 6 bases and J gave up 0 bases; unmatched junction bases: 6. Here the CDR3 DNA reads TGCAGTGCAAGGACAGGGCTGCCTAACTATGGCTACACCTTC. This translates into CSARTGLPNYGYTF.

The CDR3 loop reads CASKYGNPSGNTIYF. The CDR3 DNA reads as TGTGCCAGCAAGTACGGAAACCCCTCTGGAAACACCATATATTTT. V usage is TRBV25-1 and J usage is TRBJ1-3, with D unresolved. V lost 7 bases, J lost 0 bases, and 13 bases lay in between. The germline V gene encodes CDR1 MGHDK and CDR2 SYGVNS. There are 15 residues in the CDR3.

Only a few counts were recorded for this clonotype. This chain connects TRBV7-8 to TRBJ1-3; D gene unclear. This CDR3 is 15 amino acids long. Germline CDR1 is SGHVS and CDR2 is FQNEAQ. Trimming removed 5 bases at V and 0 bases at J, with 11 bases between. The CDR3 loop is CASSTRTSSGNTIYF. The CDR3 DNA reads TGTGCCAGCAGCACAAGGACCTCCTCTGGAAACACCATATATTTT.

This clonotype was picked up a small number of times. V and J are TRBV5-5 and TRBJ2-1; D is tentatively TRBD1 or TRBD2 (6 bases each). Per germline, CDR1 SGHKS and CDR2 YYEKEE (reference sequence). Trimming left V 0 bases short and J 9 bases short, with 13 bases between. This CDR3 region has 14 residues. CDR3: CASSLEVGGGEQFF. In DNA, the CDR3 is TGTGCCAGCAGCTTGGAGGTCGGGGGCGGTGAGCAGTTCTTC.

This clonotype came up many times. V is TRBV10-3 and J is TRBJ1-2; D might be TRBD1 (6 bases). The CDR3 runs 18 residues. Germline assignment: CDR1 ENHRY and CDR2 SYGVKD. Trimming cost V 2 bases and J 8 bases, with 27 bases left between them. CDR3 loop: CAISEPLYKTGYRIGYTF. The CDR3, as DNA: TGTGCCATCAGTGAGCCTCTATATAAGACAGGTTACCGAATCGGCTACACCTTC.

This clonotype was counted between two and nine times. The chain has TRBV3-1 and TRBJ2-1; 8 bases are a match to TRBD2. The CDR3 is made up of 16 amino acids. Germline V lookup: CDR1 LGHDT, CDR2 YNNKEL (reference sequence). The ends lost 4 bases at V and 5 bases at J; junction bases unmatched: 10. Here the CDR3 reads CASSLIAGIENNEQFF. In DNA, the CDR3 is TGTGCCAGCAGCCTTATAGCGGGAATCGAGAACAATGAGCAGTTCTTC.

This clonotype was recorded at least ten times. The gene calls are TRBV7-2 and TRBJ2-7; 9 nucleotides align to TRBD2. Unmatched junction bases numbered 6, after V lost 5 bases and J lost 4 bases. This CDR3 is 14 amino acids long. CDR1 is SGHTA, CDR2 FQGNSA, per germline. The CDR3, as DNA: TGTGCCAGCAGCCCCCAAGCGGGAGGTTACGAGCAGTACTTC. Amino acid sequence: CASSPQAGGYEQYF. The full variable domain, completed using reference TRBV7-2 and TRBJ2-7, is GAGVSQSPSNKVTEKGKDVELRCDPISGHTALYWYRQSLGQGLEFLIYFQGNSAPDKSGLPSDRFSAERTGGSVSTLTIQRTQQEDSAVYLCASSPQAGGYEQYFGPGTRLTVT.

This chain connects TRBV20-1 to TRBJ2-7; a weak D match, TRBD2 (7 bases). The assigned J gene may be wrong: the sequence end matches TRBJ2-5 better. This CDR3 has 17 amino acids. Germline CDR1 and CDR2: DFQATT and SNEGSKA (reference sequence). The CDR3 sequence: CSARGIGGATGQETQYF. CDR3 coding DNA: TGCAGTGCTAGAGGGATTGGGGGGGCAACGGGCCAAGAGACCCAGTACTTC.

The chain employs TRBV29-1 and TRBJ2-1; D possibly matches TRBD1 or TRBD2 (5 bases each). CDR3 size: 16 residues. The V end lost 1 base, the J end lost 1 base, and 14 bases lay between the germline ends. Looked up from germline, CDR1 is SQVTM and CDR2 is ANQGSEA. CDR3 DNA sequence: TGCAGCGTTGAAGGGCCCGGGACCCGATCCTACAATGAGCAGTTCTTC. It translates to CSVEGPGTRSYNEQFF.

This clonotype has ten or more counts. The chain couples TRBV10-3 to TRBJ2-3; D call uncertain. Trimming shortened V by 3 bases and J by 1 base, and 2 bases separated the two germline ends. The V gene's germline CDR1 is ENHRY and CDR2 SYGVKD. The CDR3 length is 12 residues. Here the CDR3 reads CAISDGTDTQYF. The CDR3, as DNA: TGTGCCATCAGTGACGGCACAGATACGCAGTATTTT.

This clonotype occurred many times. The chain has TRBV20-1 and TRBJ2-5; unclear D gene. V dropped 0 bases and J dropped 11 bases, with 7 bases sitting between them. Per the germline V gene, CDR1 is DFQATT and CDR2 is SNEGSKA (reference sequence). The length of the CDR3 is 10 residues. CDR3 region: CSARDNGQYF. The CDR3 coding sequence is TGCAGTGCTAGAGATAACGGGCAGTACTTC.